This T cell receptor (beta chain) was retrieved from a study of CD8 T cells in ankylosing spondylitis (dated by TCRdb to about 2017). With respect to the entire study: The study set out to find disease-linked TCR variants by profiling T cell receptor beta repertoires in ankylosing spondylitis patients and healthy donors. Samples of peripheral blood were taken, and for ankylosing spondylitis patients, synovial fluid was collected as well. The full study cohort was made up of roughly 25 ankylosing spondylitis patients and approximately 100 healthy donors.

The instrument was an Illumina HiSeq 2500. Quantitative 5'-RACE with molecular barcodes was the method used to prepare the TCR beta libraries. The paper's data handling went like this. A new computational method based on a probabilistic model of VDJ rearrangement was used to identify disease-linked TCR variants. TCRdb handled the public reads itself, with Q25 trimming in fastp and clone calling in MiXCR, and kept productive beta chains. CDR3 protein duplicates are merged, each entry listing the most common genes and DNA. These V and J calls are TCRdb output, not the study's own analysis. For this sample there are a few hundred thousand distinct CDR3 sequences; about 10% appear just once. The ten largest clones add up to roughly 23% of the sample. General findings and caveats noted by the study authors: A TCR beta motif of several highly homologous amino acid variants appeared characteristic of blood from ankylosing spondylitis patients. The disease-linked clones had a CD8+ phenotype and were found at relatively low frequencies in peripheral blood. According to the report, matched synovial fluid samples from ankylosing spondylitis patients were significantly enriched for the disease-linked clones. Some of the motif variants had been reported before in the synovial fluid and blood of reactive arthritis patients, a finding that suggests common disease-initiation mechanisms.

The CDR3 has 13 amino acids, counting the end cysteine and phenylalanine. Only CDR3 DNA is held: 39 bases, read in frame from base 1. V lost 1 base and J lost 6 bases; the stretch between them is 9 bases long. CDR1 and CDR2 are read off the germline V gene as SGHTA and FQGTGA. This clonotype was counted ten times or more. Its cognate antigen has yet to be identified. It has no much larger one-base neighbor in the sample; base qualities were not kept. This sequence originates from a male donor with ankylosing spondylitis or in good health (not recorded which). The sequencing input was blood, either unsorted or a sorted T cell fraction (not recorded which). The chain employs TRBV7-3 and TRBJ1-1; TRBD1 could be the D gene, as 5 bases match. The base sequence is TGTGCCAGCAGCTTAATGGGGGTGTCTGAAGCTTTCTTT. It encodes CASSLMGVSEAFF.